The entry below gives a single T cell receptor beta chain sequence along with its context. Produced via immunoSEQ multiplex PCR; TCRdb's table is partial and in-frame only. The sample has approximately 13,000 clones, more than 70% seen once. Germline V gene sequence: CDR1 MNHEY, CDR2 SVGAGI. The CDR3 consists of 14 residues. The V end lost 2 bases, the J end lost 2 bases, and 9 bases lay between the germline ends. This sample stems from a study of neoadjuvant anti-PD-1 for oral cavity cancer. Described time point: after neoadjuvant nivolumab, at surgical resection. Sequencing used PBMCs, obtained after nivolumab (anti-PD-1) treatment. This clonotype was sampled from a person between 40 and 85 years old with oral cavity squamous cell carcinoma. This chain links TRBV6-5 with TRBJ1-1; D gene uncertain. CDR3 region: CASSYATVNTEAFF. CDR3 coding DNA: TGTGCCAGCAGTTACGCCACAGTCAACACTGAAGCTTTCTTT.